Shown below are 11 T cell receptor beta chains from a single sample sequenced in a study of blood T cell repertoires in COVID-19. Clones were read by immunoSEQ multiplex PCR, and TCRdb kept only the in-frame ones, dropping some. The data show roughly 160,000 clones, roughly 80% seen once. Sequenced input: PBMCs or T cells enriched from blood (not recorded which). Receptors were obtained from a middle-aged woman with acute COVID-19.

This chain connects TRBV28 to TRBJ1-2, with TRBD1 identical over 8 bases. J gave up 3 bases and V 10 bases, and 13 bases lay outside the gene matches. The length of the CDR3 is 15 residues. CDR1 and CDR2 from the germline V gene are MDHEN and SYDVKM. The CDR3 region has the DNA TGTGCCATCGCTACACGGGCAGGGGGCGACTATGGCTACACCTTC. It specifies CAIATRAGGDYGYTF.

The CDR3 bases are TGTGCCAGCAGCCGGAACACTGAAGCTTTCTTT. Amino acids: CASSRNTEAFF. J is TRBJ1-1 and V is TRBV5-4; D is undetermined. The CDR3 has 11 residues. Trimming removed 4 bases from V and 1 base from J, with 2 bases in between. CDR1 and CDR2 (germline): SGHNT, YYREEE (reference sequence).

The rearrangement links TRBV6-4 to TRBJ2-1, with no clear D. Trimming removed 2 bases at V and 4 bases at J, with 12 bases between. This CDR3 has 15 residues. Germline V CDR1 and CDR2: MRHNA, SNTAGT. CDR3 sequence: CASSDGKTAYNEQFF. CDR3 nucleotides: TGTGCCAGCAGTGACGGTAAAACAGCTTACAATGAGCAGTTCTTC.

This clone was recorded only once. V is TRBV6-5 and J is TRBJ1-1, with D maybe TRBD1 (6 bases). Trimming took off 2 bases at V and 8 bases at J, with 9 bases between the two ends. The germline V gene encodes CDR1 MNHEY and CDR2 SVGAGI. This CDR3 spans 12 amino acids. The CDR3 bases are TGTGCCAGCAGTTACCGGGGGGGCGAAGCTTTCTTT. Translated: CASSYRGGEAFF.

J is TRBJ2-1 and V is TRBV5-4; perhaps TRBD2 as D (5 bases). The CDR3 is made up of 14 amino acids. Between the trimmed V and J ends, which lost 3 bases and 7 bases, there was a span of 14 bases. The V gene's germline CDR1 is SGHNT and CDR2 YYREEE (reference sequence). The CDR3 region has the DNA TGTGCCAGCAGCTCGCCGAAACTAGGAAATGAGCAGTTCTTC. Protein: CASSSPKLGNEQFF.

V is TRBV3-1 (or the pseudogene TRBV3-2) and J is TRBJ2-7; D call uncertain. V dropped 0 bases and J dropped 2 bases, with 17 bases sitting between them. The CDR3 covers 17 residues. CDR1 is LGHDT, CDR2 YNNKEL, per germline (reference sequence). The CDR3 DNA sequence: TGTGCCAGCAGCCAAGATAGGCTGGCTAGTCCTACCTACGAGCAGTACGTC. Its translation is CASSQDRLASPTYEQYV.

The chain uses TRBV6-5 and TRBJ2-1; 9 bases are shared with TRBD2. CDR3 length equals 14 residues. Trimming at V came to 7 bases and at J to 3 bases, leaving 4 bases not matched to a gene. Germline values: CDR1 MNHEY, CDR2 SVGAGI. The DNA of the CDR3 is TGTGCCAGCATTAGCGGGAGTTACTACAATGAGCAGTTCTTC. Its protein is CASISGSYYNEQFF.

CDR3 sequence: CASSGGYRSWGAEAFF. DNA for the CDR3: TGTGCCAGCAGTGGAGGTTACAGGTCGTGGGGGGCTGAAGCTTTCTTT. V gene TRBV6-1 combines with J gene TRBJ1-1; possible D gene TRBD1, 5 bases. Germline V gene lookup returns CDR1 MNHNS and CDR2 SASEGT. The CDR3 runs to 16 residues. V lost 4 bases to trimming and J lost 6 bases, with 21 bases between them.

This clone has only one observation. The rearrangement links TRBV9 to TRBJ2-7, with TRBD1 identical over 10 bases. The germline gives CDR1 SGDLS, CDR2 YYNGEE. V was clipped by 4 bases and J by 2 bases; unmatched bases: 15. The CDR3 is made up of 18 amino acids. The CDR3, as DNA: TGTGCCAGCAGCCCAGGGGGGGGACAGGGGACGTACGCCTACGAGCAGTACTTC. Translation gives CASSPGGGQGTYAYEQYF.

This clone was observed a few times. CDR3 sequence reads: CASSFTTGVRVYNSPLHF. The CDR3 region has the DNA TGTGCCAGCAGCTTTACGACAGGGGTGAGGGTTTATAATTCACCCCTCCACTTT. This chain joins TRBV7-2 and TRBJ1-6; TRBD1 matches at 8 bases. The CDR3 length is 18 residues. Germline V gene sequence: CDR1 SGHTA, CDR2 FQGNSA. The V and J ends lost 3 bases and 4 bases, in that order; junction bases with no gene match: 11.

The rearrangement joins TRBV7-2 to TRBJ1-1, with a weak D call TRBD1 (6 bases). The CDR3 has 13 amino acids. CDR1 and CDR2 (germline): SGHTA, FQGNSA. With 4 bases removed from V and 7 bases from J, the gap between germline ends came to 13 bases. The chain's CDR3 is CASSSPGGLEAFF. CDR3 in DNA: TGTGCCAGCAGCTCCCCCGGGGGGCTTGAAGCTTTCTTT.